What follows is one T cell receptor beta chain and its context. Enrolled during active infection, Seattle patients were then followed longitudinally. This sample was included in a study of blood T cell repertoires in COVID-19. Study-level information: The United States, Italy and Spain were the sources of the acute and convalescent COVID-19 samples.

This CDR3 spans 16 amino acids. Germline V lookup: CDR1 LNHDA, CDR2 SQIVND (reference sequence). Trimming at V came to 6 bases and at J to 12 bases, leaving 18 bases not matched to a gene. The repertoire was sequenced with immunoSEQ multiplex PCR; TCRdb's copy has only in-frame clones and lacks some. The sample records a few hundred thousand clones, approximately 84% being singletons. The V call is TRBV19, the J call TRBJ2-1; 9 bases are shared with TRBD2. Sequenced sample: peripheral blood. The receptor was isolated from a person aged 70 to 80 with COVID-19, enrolled during active disease. CDR3 region: CASSENPSGTLVGQFF. The CDR3 nucleotides read TGTGCCAGTAGCGAGAATCCTAGCGGGACCCTAGTGGGGCAGTTCTTC.